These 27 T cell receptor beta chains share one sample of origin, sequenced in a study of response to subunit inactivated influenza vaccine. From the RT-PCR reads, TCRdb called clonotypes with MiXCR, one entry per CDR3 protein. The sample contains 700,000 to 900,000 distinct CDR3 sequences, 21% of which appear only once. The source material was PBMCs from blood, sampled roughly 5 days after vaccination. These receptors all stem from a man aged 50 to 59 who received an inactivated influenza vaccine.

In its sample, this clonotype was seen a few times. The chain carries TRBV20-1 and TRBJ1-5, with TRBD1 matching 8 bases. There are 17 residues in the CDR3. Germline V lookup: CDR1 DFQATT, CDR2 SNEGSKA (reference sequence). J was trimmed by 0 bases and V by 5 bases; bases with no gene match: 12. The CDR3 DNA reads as TGCAGTGCTCAGGACAGGGACCGGATTTATAGCAATCAGCCCCAGCATTTT. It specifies CSAQDRDRIYSNQPQHF.

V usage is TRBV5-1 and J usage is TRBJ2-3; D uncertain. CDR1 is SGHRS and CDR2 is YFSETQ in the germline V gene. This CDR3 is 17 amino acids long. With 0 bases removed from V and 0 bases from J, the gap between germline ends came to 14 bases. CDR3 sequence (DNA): TGCGCCAGCAGCTTGGGTGGGGTGACGCCTAGCACAGATACGCAGTATTTT. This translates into CASSLGGVTPSTDTQYF.

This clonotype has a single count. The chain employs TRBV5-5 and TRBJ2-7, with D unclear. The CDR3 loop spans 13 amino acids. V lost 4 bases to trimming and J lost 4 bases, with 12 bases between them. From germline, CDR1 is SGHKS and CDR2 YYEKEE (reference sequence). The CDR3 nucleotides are TGTGCCAGCAGCCTACTTGGACGGTACGAGCAGTACTTC. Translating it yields CASSLLGRYEQYF.

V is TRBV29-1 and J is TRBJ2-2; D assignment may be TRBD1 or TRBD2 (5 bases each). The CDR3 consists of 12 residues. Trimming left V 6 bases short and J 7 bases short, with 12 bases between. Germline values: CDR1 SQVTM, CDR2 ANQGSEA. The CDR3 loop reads CSVPGRGGELFF. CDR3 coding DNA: TGCAGCGTCCCGGGACGAGGCGGGGAGCTGTTTTTT.

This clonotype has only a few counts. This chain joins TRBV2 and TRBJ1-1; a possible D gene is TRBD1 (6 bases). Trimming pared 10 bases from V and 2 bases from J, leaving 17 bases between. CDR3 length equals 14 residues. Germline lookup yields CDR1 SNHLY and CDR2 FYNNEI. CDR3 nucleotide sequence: TGTGCCACCCGGCCAGGGGACCCTAACACTGAAGCTTTCTTT. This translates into CATRPGDPNTEAFF.

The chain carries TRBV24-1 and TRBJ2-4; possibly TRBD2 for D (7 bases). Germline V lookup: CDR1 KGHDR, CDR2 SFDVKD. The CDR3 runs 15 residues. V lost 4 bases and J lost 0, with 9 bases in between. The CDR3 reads CATSDGGLAKNIQYF. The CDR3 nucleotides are TGTGCCACCAGTGACGGGGGGCTAGCCAAAAACATTCAGTACTTC.

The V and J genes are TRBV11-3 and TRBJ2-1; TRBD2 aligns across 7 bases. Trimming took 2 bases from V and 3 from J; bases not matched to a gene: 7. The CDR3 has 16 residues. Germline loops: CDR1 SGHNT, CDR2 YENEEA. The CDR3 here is CASSLSAGEIYNEQFF. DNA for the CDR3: TGTGCCAGCAGCTTATCTGCGGGAGAAATCTACAATGAGCAGTTCTTC.

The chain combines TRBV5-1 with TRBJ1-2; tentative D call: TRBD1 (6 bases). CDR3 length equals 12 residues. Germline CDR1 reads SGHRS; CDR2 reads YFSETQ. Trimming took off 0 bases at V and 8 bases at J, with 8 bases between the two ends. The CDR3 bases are TGCGCCAGCAGCTTGGACAGGGTCGGCTACACCTTC. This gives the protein CASSLDRVGYTF.

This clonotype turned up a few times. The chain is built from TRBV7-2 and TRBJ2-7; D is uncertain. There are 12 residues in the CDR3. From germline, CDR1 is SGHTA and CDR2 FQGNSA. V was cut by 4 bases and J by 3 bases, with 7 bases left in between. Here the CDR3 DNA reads TGTGCCAGCAGCTCGGGCTTCTACGAGCAGTACTTC. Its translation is CASSSGFYEQYF. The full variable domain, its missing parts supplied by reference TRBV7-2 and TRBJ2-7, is GAGVSQSPSNKVTEKGKDVELRCDPISGHTALYWYRQSLGQGLEFLIYFQGNSAPDKSGLPSDRFSAERTGGSVSTLTIQRTQQEDSAVYLCASSSGFYEQYFGPGTRLTVT.

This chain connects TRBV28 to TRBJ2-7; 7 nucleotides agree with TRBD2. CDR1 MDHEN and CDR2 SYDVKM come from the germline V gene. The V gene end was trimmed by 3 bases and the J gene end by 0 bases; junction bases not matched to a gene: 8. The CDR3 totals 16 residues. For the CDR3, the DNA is TGTGCCAGCAGTTTCGGGCTAGCGGAAAGCTCCTACGAGCAGTACTTC. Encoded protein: CASSFGLAESSYEQYF. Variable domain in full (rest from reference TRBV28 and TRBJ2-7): DVKVTQSSRYLVKRTGEKVFLECVQDMDHENMFWYRQDPGLGLRLIYFSYDVKMKEKGDIPEGYSVSREKKERFSLILESASTNQTSMYLCASSFGLAESSYEQYFGPGTRLTVT.

The CDR3 loop is CASSQGGTSFNIQYF. DNA of the CDR3: TGTGCCAGCAGCCAAGGAGGGACTAGCTTTAACATTCAGTACTTC. V and J are TRBV3-1 and TRBJ2-4; 9 nucleotides line up with TRBD2. The ends lost 1 base at V and 7 bases at J; junction bases unmatched: 5. The CDR3 extends over 15 amino acids. Germline V CDR1 and CDR2: LGHDT, YNNKEL (reference sequence).

This chain's CDR3 is CSARGGVETQYF. The CDR3 region has the DNA TGCAGTGCTAGGGGGGGCGTAGAGACCCAGTACTTC. J is TRBJ2-5 and V is TRBV20-1, with D tentatively TRBD1 or TRBD2 (6 bases each). Germline V gene data show CDR1 as DFQATT and CDR2 as SNEGSKA (reference sequence). CDR3 length: 12 amino acids. Trimming shortened V by 3 bases and J by 4 bases, and 9 bases separated the two germline ends.

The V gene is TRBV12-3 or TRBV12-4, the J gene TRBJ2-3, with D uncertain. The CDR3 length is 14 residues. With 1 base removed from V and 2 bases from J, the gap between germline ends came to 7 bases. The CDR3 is CASSLETLTDTQYF. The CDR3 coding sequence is TGTGCCAGCAGTTTAGAGACCCTCACAGATACGCAGTATTTT.

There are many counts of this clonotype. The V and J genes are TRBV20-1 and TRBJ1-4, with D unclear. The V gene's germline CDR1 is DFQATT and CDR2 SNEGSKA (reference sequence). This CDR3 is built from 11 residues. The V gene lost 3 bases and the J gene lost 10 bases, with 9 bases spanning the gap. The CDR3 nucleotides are TGCAGTGCTAGCCCGGGCGTAAAACTGTTTTTT. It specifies CSASPGVKLFF.

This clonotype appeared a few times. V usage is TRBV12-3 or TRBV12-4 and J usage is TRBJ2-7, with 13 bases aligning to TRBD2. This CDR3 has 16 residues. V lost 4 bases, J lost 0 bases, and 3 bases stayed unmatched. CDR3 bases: TGTGCCAGCAGTTGGACTAGCGGGGGACGCTCCTACGAGCAGTACTTC. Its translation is CASSWTSGGRSYEQYF.

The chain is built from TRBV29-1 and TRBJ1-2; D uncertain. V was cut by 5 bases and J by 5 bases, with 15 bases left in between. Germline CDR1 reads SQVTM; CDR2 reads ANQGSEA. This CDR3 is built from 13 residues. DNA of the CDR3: TGCAGCGTTAACGGCGTGAACCTGTATGGCTACACCTTC. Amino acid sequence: CSVNGVNLYGYTF.

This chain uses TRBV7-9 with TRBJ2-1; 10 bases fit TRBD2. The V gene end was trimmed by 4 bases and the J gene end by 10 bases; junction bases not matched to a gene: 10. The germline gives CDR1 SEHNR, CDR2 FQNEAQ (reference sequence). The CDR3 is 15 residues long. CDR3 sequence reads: CASSSLAGAAGEQFF. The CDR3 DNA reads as TGTGCCAGCAGCTCCCTAGCGGGAGCAGCAGGGGAGCAGTTCTTC.

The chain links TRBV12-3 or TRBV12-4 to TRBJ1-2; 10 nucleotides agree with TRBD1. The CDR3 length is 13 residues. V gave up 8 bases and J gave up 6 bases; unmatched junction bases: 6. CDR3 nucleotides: TGTGCCAGCCTCCGGGACAGGGGCCATGGCTACACCTTC. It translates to CASLRDRGHGYTF.

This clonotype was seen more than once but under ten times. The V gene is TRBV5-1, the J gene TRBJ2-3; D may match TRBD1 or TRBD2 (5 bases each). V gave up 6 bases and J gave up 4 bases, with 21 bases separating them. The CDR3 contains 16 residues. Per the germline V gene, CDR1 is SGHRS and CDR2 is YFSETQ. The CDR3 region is CASKVGSPQGADTQYF. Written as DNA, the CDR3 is TGCGCCAGCAAGGTTGGGAGCCCACAAGGGGCAGATACGCAGTATTTT. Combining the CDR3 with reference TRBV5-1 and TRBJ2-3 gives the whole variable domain KAGVTQTPRYLIKTRGQQVTLSCSPISGHRSVSWYQQTPGQGLQFLFEYFSETQRNKGNFPGRFSGRQFSNSRSEMNVSTLELGDSALYLCASKVGSPQGADTQYFGPGTRLTVL.

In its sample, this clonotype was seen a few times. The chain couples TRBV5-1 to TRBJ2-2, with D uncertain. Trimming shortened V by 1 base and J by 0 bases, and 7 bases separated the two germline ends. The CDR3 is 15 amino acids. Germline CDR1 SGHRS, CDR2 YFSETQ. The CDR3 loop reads CASSLLDTNTGELFF. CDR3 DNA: TGCGCCAGCAGCTTGTTAGATACGAACACCGGGGAGCTGTTTTTT.

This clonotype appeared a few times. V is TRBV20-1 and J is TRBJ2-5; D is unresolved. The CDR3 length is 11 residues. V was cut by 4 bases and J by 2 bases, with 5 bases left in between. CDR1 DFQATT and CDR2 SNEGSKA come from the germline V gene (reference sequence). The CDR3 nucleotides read TGCAGTGCTACTCGGCAAGAGACCCAGTACTTC. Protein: CSATRQETQYF.

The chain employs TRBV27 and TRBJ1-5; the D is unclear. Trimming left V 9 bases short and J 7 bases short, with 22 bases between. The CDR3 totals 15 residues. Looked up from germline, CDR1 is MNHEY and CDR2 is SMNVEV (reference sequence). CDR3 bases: TGTGCCAGTAGCCGAACGCCCGGGCCGGGGCAGCCCCAGCATTTT. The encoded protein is CASSRTPGPGQPQHF.

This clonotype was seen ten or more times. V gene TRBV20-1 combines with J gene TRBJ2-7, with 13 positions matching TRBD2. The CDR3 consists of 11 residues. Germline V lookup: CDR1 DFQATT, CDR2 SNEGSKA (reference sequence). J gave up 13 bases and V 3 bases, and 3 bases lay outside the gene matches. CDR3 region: CSARTSGRLYF. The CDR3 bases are TGCAGTGCTAGGACTAGCGGGAGGCTCTACTTC.

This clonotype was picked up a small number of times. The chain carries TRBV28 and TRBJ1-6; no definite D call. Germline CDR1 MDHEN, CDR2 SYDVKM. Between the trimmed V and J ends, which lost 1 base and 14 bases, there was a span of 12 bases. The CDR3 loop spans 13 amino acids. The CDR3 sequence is CASSLYWWAALHF. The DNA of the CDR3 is TGTGCCAGCAGTTTATATTGGTGGGCTGCCCTCCACTTT.

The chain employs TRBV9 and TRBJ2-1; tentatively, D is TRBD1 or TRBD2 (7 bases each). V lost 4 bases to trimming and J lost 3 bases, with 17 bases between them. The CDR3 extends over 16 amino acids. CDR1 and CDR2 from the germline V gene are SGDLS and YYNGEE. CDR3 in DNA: TGTGCCAGCAGCCCAGGGGGGGGGAGCGGCTACAATGAGCAGTTCTTC. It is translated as CASSPGGGSGYNEQFF.

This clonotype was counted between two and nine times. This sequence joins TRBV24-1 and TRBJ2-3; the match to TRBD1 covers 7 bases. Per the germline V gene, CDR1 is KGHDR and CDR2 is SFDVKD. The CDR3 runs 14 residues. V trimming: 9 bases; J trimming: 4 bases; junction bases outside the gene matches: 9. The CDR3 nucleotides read TGTGCCACCCAATCAACAGGGGCCCCAGATACGCAGTATTTT. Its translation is CATQSTGAPDTQYF.

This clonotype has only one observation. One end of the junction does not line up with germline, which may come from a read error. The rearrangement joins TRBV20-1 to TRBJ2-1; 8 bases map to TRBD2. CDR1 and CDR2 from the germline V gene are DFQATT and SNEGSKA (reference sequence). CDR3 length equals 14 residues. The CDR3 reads CSAPHRGGPHGQFF. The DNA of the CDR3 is TGCAGTGCTCCCCACCGGGGGGGCCCCCATGGGCAGTTTTTC.